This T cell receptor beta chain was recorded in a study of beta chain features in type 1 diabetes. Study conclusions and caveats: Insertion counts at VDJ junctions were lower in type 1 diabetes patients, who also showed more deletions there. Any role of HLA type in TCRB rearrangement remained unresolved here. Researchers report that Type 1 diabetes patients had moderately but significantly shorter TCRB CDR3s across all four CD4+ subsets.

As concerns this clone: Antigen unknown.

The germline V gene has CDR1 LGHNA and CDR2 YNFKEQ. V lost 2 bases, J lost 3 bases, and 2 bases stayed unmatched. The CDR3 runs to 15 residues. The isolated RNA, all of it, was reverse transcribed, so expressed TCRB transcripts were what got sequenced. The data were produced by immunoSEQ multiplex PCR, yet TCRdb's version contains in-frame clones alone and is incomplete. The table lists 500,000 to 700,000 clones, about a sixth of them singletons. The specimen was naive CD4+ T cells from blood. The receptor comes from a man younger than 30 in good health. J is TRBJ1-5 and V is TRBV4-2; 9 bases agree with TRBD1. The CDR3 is CASSQRDRDNQPQHF. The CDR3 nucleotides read TGTGCCAGCAGCCAACGGGACAGGGACAATCAGCCCCAGCATTTT.